This entry lists 5 T cell receptor beta chains sequenced from one sample in a study. TCRdb ran MiXCR on the 5' RACE reads and lists one entry per CDR3 protein. The sample holds tens of thousands of distinct CDR3 sequences, 28% seen once. Material for sequencing was tumor-infiltrating memory CD4+ T cells sorted from the breast tumor. Subset in this sample: memory CD4+ T cells, CD4+CD45RO+CD25-. The receptors were gathered from a female donor with breast cancer.

This clonotype was recorded a few times. The chain has TRBV5-1 and TRBJ1-1; a possible D gene is TRBD1 (5 bases). Germline lookup yields CDR1 SGHRS and CDR2 YFSETQ. CDR3 length equals 14 residues. V was cut by 4 bases and J by 5 bases, with 15 bases left in between. The CDR3 here is CASSQPETVTEAFF. For the CDR3, the DNA is TGCGCCAGCAGCCAACCCGAGACAGTGACTGAAGCTTTCTTT.

The sample holds a few counts of this clonotype. This chain connects TRBV5-1 to TRBJ2-1; possibly TRBD1 for D (5 bases). Germline CDR1 SGHRS, CDR2 YFSETQ. CDR3 length equals 13 residues. V dropped 4 bases and J dropped 4 bases, with 9 bases sitting between them. The CDR3 coding sequence is TGCGCCAGCAGCCCTAACAGGTACAATGAGCAGTTCTTC. This sequence encodes CASSPNRYNEQFF.

This clonotype was recorded a few times. The chain has TRBV5-1 and TRBJ2-4, with D uncertain. Trimming stripped 1 base from V and 8 bases from J, with 10 bases between. Germline V gives CDR1 SGHRS, CDR2 YFSETQ. CDR3 length equals 13 residues. CDR3 bases: TGCGCCAGCAGCTTGAGTCTTTTGGACATTCAGTACTTC. This gives the protein CASSLSLLDIQYF.

There are a few counts of this clonotype. The rearrangement joins TRBV6-2 or TRBV6-3 to TRBJ2-3; TRBD2 aligns across 12 bases. Germline V lookup: CDR1 MNHEY, CDR2 SVGEGT. The CDR3 totals 16 residues. After removal of 6 bases from V and 1 base from J, the junction contained 5 bases not matched to a gene. The CDR3 region is CASRASGRAGTDTQYF. CDR3 DNA sequence: TGTGCCAGCAGGGCTAGCGGGAGGGCGGGCACAGATACGCAGTATTTT.

This clonotype is medium-sized within its sample. V is TRBV5-1 and J is TRBJ2-2; D is unresolved. Germline V CDR1 and CDR2: SGHRS, YFSETQ. V was cut by 0 bases and J by 7 bases, with 13 bases left in between. The CDR3 extends over 15 amino acids. CDR3 amino acids: CASSLDVSRVGELFF. The CDR3 region has the DNA TGCGCCAGCAGCTTGGACGTGTCGCGCGTCGGGGAGCTGTTTTTT.